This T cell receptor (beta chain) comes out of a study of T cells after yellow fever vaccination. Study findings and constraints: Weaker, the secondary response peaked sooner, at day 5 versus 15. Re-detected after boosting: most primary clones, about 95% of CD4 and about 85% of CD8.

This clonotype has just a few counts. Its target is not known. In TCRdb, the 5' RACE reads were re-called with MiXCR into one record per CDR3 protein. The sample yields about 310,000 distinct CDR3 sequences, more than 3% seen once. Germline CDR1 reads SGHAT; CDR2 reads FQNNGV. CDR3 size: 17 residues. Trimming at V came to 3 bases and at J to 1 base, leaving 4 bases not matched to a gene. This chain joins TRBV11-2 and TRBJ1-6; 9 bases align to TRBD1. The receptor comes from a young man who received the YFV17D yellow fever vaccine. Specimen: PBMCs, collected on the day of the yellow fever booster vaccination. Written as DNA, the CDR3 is TGTGCCAGCAGCTTTTCCGGGACAGGGTCCTATAATTCACCCCTCCACTTT. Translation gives CASSFSGTGSYNSPLHF. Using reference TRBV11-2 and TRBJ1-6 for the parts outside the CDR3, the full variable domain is EAGVAQSPRYKIIEKRQSVAFWCNPISGHATLYWYQQILGQGPKLLIQFQNNGVVDDSQLPKDRFSAERLKGVDSTLKIQPAKLEDSAVYLCASSFSGTGSYNSPLHFGNGTRLTVT.